This T cell receptor (beta chain) was recorded in a study of sequential checkpoint blockade in melanoma. General study findings and limits: PD-L1 staining and CD8+ counts, not mutational load, tracked tumor T-cell clonality.

Stated treatment: randomized to nivolumab then ipilimumab (arm A) or the reverse (arm B). TCRdb keeps only in-frame clones here, not all; method: immunoSEQ multiplex PCR. This table has around 4,500 clones, nearly 25% appearing once. In regard to this clone: The target antigen is unknown.

The germline V gene encodes CDR1 SGHRS and CDR2 YFSETQ. With V trimmed by 0 bases and J by 4 bases, 2 bases remained unmatched. The CDR3 contains 15 residues. The gene calls are TRBV5-1 and TRBJ2-1; 9 nucleotides line up with TRBD2. This clonotype was sampled from a human donor with melanoma. The sample consisted of tumor tissue (inferred from file names), taken from a patient given nivolumab and ipilimumab in sequence. The CDR3 nucleotides are TGCGCCAGCAGCTTGGAAGCGGGAGGATACAATGAGCAGTTCTTC. This gives the protein CASSLEAGGYNEQFF. The whole variable domain, remainder taken from reference TRBV5-1 and TRBJ2-1, is KAGVTQTPRYLIKTRGQQVTLSCSPISGHRSVSWYQQTPGQGLQFLFEYFSETQRNKGNFPGRFSGRQFSNSRSEMNVSTLELGDSALYLCASSLEAGGYNEQFFGPGTRLTVL.